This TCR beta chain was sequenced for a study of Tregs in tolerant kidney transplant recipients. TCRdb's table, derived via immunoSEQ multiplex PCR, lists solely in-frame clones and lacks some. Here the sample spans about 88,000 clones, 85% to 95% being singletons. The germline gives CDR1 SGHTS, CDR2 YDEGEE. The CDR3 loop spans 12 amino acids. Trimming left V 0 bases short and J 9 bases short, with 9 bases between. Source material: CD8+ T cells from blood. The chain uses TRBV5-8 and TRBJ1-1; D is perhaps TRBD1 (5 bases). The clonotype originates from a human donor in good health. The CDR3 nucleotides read TGTGCCAGCAGCTTGGGGGACCTCAAAGCTTTCTTT. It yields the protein CASSLGDLKAFF.